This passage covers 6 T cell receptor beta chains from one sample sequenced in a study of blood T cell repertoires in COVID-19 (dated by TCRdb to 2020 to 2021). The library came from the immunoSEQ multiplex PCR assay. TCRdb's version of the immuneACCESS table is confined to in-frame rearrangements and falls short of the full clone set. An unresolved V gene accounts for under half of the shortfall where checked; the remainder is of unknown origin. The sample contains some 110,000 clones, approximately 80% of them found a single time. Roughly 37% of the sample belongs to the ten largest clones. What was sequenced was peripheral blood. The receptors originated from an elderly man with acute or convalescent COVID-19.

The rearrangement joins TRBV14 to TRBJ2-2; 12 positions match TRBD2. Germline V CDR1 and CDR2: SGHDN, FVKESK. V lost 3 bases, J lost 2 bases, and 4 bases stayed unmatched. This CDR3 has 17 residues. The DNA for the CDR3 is TGTGCCAGCAGCCACCCCGGACTAGCGGGAAACACCGGGGAGCTGTTTTTT. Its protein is CASSHPGLAGNTGELFF.

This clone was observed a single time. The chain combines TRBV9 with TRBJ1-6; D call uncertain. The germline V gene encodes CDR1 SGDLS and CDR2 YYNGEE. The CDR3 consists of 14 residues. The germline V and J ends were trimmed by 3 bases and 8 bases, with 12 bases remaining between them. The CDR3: CASSARETYSPLHF. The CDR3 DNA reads TGTGCCAGCAGCGCCCGGGAAACCTATTCACCCCTCCACTTT.

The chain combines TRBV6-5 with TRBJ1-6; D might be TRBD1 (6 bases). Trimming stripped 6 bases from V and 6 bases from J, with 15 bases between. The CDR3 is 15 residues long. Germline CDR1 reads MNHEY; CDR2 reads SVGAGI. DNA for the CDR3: TGTGCCAGCAGACCCACAGGGCTCCGTAATTCACCCCTCCACTTT. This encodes CASRPTGLRNSPLHF.

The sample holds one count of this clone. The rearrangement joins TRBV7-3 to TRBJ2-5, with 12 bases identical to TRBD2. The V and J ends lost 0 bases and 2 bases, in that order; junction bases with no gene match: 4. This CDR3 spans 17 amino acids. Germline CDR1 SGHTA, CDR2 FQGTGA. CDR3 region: CASSLTGGLAGQETQYF. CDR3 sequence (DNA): TGTGCCAGCAGCTTAACGGGAGGACTAGCGGGGCAAGAGACCCAGTACTTC.

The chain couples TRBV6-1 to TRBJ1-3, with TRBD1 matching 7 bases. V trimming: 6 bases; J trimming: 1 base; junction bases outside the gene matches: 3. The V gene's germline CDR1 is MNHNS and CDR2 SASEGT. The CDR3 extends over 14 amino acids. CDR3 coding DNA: TGTGCCAGCAGCCGGGGACAGTCTGGAAACACCATATATTTT. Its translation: CASSRGQSGNTIYF.

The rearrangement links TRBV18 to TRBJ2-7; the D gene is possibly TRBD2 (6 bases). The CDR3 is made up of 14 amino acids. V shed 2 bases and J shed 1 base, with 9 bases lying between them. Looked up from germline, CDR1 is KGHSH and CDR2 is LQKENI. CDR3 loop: CASSPSGSSYEQYF. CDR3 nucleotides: TGTGCCAGCTCACCATCCGGGAGTTCCTACGAGCAGTACTTC. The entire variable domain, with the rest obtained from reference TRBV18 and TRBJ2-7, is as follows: NAGVMQNPRHLVRRRGQEARLRCSPMKGHSHVYWYRQLPEEGLKFMVYLQKENIIDESGMPKERFSAEFPKEGPSILRIQQVVRGDSAAYFCASSPSGSSYEQYFGPGTRLTVT.